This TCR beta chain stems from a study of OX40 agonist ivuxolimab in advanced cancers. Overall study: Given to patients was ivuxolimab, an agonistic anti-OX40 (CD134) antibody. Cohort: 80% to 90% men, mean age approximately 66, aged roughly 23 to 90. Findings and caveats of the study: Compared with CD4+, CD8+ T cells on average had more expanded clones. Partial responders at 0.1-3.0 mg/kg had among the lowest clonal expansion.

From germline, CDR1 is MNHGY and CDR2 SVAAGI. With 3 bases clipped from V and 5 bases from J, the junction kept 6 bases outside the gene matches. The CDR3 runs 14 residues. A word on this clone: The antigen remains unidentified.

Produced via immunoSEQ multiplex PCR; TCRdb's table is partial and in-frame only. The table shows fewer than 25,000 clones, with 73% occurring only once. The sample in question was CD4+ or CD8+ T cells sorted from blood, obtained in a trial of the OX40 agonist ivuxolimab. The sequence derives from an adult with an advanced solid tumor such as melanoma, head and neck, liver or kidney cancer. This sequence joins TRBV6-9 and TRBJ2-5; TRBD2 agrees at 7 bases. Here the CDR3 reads CASSYSGGGETQYF. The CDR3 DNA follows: TGTGCCAGCAGTTACTCGGGGGGTGGCGAGACCCAGTACTTC.